The 10 T cell receptor beta chains presented below share a single source sample, sequenced in a study of T cell changes during pregnancy in multiple sclerosis. TCRdb's copy holds only in-frame clones and misses some; the assay was immunoSEQ multiplex PCR. This table has about 71,000 clones, roughly 92% appearing once. The sequenced sample was peripheral blood, obtained in the third trimester of pregnancy. These receptors all stem from a female donor with multiple sclerosis, enrolled in a pregnancy study.

The chain uses TRBV27 and TRBJ2-7; 10 bases fit TRBD2. Germline CDR1 and CDR2: MNHEY and SMNVEV (reference sequence). V dropped 8 bases and J dropped 0; count of bases not matched to a gene: 7. The CDR3 is 15 residues long. The CDR3 protein is CASGLAGVPSYEQYF. CDR3 coding DNA: TGTGCCAGCGGGCTAGCGGGAGTCCCCTCCTACGAGCAGTACTTC.

This chain connects TRBV19 to TRBJ1-1; 7 positions match TRBD1. With V trimmed by 5 bases and J by 1 base, 7 bases remained unmatched. CDR1 is LNHDA and CDR2 is SQIVND in the germline V gene (reference sequence). The CDR3 runs to 15 residues. DNA of the CDR3: TGTGCCAGTAGTGCTTACAGGGGATGGAACACTGAAGCTTTCTTT. As protein: CASSAYRGWNTEAFF.

This sequence joins TRBV7-3 and TRBJ2-7; D unresolved. CDR3 length equals 13 residues. The V end was cut by 3 bases, the J end by 0 bases, with 6 bases between. Germline-derived CDR1 and CDR2 are SGHTA and FQGTGA. The CDR3 spells CASSLASSYEQYF. CDR3 sequence (DNA): TGTGCCAGCAGCTTGGCTTCCTCCTACGAGCAGTACTTC.

V gene TRBV6-5 combines with J gene TRBJ1-3; no clear D gene. CDR3 length: 13 amino acids. Germline V gene lookup returns CDR1 MNHEY and CDR2 SVGAGI. V was cut by 10 bases and J by 0 bases, with 10 bases left in between. The CDR3 region has the DNA TGTGCCACCCAGTCCTTCTCTGGAAACACCATATATTTT. Amino acids: CATQSFSGNTIYF.

This clone occurred a few times. The rearrangement links TRBV6-4 to TRBJ2-1; 9 bases align to TRBD2. Trimming took 4 bases from V and 8 from J; bases not matched to a gene: 6. CDR1 and CDR2 from the germline V gene are MRHNA and SNTAGT. CDR3 size: 14 residues. This CDR3 reads CASSAGREGDEQFF. DNA for the CDR3: TGTGCCAGCAGTGCAGGGCGGGAGGGAGATGAGCAGTTCTTC.

The rearrangement links TRBV10-1 to TRBJ2-3, with 8 positions matching TRBD1. Germline CDR1 and CDR2: WNHNN and SYGVQD (reference sequence). The trim removed 6 bases at V and 2 bases at J, leaving 4 bases unmatched. The CDR3 loop spans 14 amino acids. The CDR3 is CASSGQGITDTQYF. Written as DNA, the CDR3 is TGCGCCAGCAGCGGACAGGGCATCACAGATACGCAGTATTTT.

This clone was counted between two and nine times. The chain couples TRBV7-9 to TRBJ2-1; D possibly corresponds to TRBD2 (6 bases). Germline loops: CDR1 SEHNR, CDR2 FQNEAQ (reference sequence). The CDR3 loop spans 14 amino acids. Trimming pared 2 bases from V and 9 bases from J, leaving 14 bases between. CDR3 coding DNA: TGTGCCAGCAGCTTATTTCCGGGAGTGGTTGAGCAGTTCTTC. Translating gives CASSLFPGVVEQFF.

This clone is a singleton in its sample. The chain uses TRBV18 and TRBJ2-6; 15 bases are shared with TRBD2. Trimming took 3 bases from V and 0 from J; bases not matched to a gene: 12. CDR3 length: 22 residues. Germline CDR1 and CDR2: KGHSH and LQKENI. For the CDR3, the DNA is TGTGCCAGCTCACCCTCCGAAGGGAAGGGACTAGCGGGGGGCTCTGGGGCCAACGTCCTGACTTTC. Residues: CASSPSEGKGLAGGSGANVLTF. The full variable domain, in which reference TRBV18 and TRBJ2-6 provide the parts outside the CDR3, is NAGVMQNPRHLVRRRGQEARLRCSPMKGHSHVYWYRQLPEEGLKFMVYLQKENIIDESGMPKERFSAEFPKEGPSILRIQQVVRGDSAAYFCASSPSEGKGLAGGSGANVLTFGAGSRLTVL.

The chain has TRBV10-3 and TRBJ2-1; perhaps TRBD2 as D (5 bases). Trimming shortened V by 7 bases and J by 9 bases, and 16 bases separated the two germline ends. The CDR3 runs 13 residues. Looked up from germline, CDR1 is ENHRY and CDR2 is SYGVKD. The CDR3 coding sequence is TGTGCCATCACAGAGGGAGCCACCGGTGAGCAGTTCTTC. Translating it yields CAITEGATGEQFF.

This sequence joins TRBV11-2 and TRBJ2-2; no reliable D call. The CDR3 consists of 18 residues. Germline values: CDR1 SGHAT, CDR2 FQNNGV. The V gene lost 4 bases and the J gene lost 0 bases, with 18 bases spanning the gap. This chain's CDR3 is CASSSRGITAANTGELFF. In DNA form, the CDR3 reads TGTGCCAGCAGCTCAAGAGGTATTACCGCCGCGAACACCGGGGAGCTGTTTTTT. The complete variable domain, with remaining parts taken from reference TRBV11-2 and TRBJ2-2, reads EAGVAQSPRYKIIEKRQSVAFWCNPISGHATLYWYQQILGQGPKLLIQFQNNGVVDDSQLPKDRFSAERLKGVDSTLKIQPAKLEDSAVYLCASSSRGITAANTGELFFGEGSRLTVL.